These 8 T cell receptor beta chains share one sample of origin, sequenced in a study of control samples from healthy donors and cancer patients. The assay was immunoSEQ multiplex PCR, and TCRdb's table has in-frame clones only and misses some. Among 95,000 to 150,000 clones, 85% to 95% were seen once, and the ten largest hold 0.55% to 0.65%. What was sequenced was PBMCs. The receptors here all came from an elderly man with head and neck cancer.

The CDR3 sequence: CASSRAGQGYDEQFF. DNA for the CDR3: TGTGCCAGTAGTAGGGCGGGACAGGGTTACGATGAGCAGTTCTTC. The J gene is TRBJ2-1, the V gene TRBV19; 9 nucleotides agree with TRBD1. The length of the CDR3 is 15 residues. The J segment lost 8 bases and the V segment lost 4 bases, leaving 9 bases of the junction unmatched. The germline V gene encodes CDR1 LNHDA and CDR2 SQIVND (reference sequence).

V is TRBV28 and J is TRBJ1-2; D remains ambiguous. The CDR3 is 16 amino acids. The V and J ends lost 8 bases and 8 bases respectively, with 27 bases between them. Germline V gives CDR1 MDHEN, CDR2 SYDVKM. CDR3 protein: CASWAPPGRITKGYTF. The CDR3, as DNA: TGTGCCAGCTGGGCACCCCCCGGGCGGATCACAAAAGGCTACACCTTC.

V usage is TRBV7-9 and J usage is TRBJ2-1; D is uncertain. V was trimmed by 2 bases and J by 5 bases, leaving 13 bases between them. Germline V gene data show CDR1 as SEHNR and CDR2 as FQNEAQ (reference sequence). The CDR3 covers 15 residues. CDR3 protein: CASSLKASGNNEQFF. As DNA, the CDR3 is TGTGCCAGCAGCTTAAAAGCGAGTGGTAACAATGAGCAGTTCTTC.

The CDR3 sequence: CATSDAIGYNEQFF. The CDR3 DNA reads as TGTGCCACCAGTGATGCGATAGGGTACAATGAGCAGTTCTTC. The rearrangement links TRBV24-1 to TRBJ2-1; no clear D gene. Germline V gene lookup returns CDR1 KGHDR and CDR2 SFDVKD. Trimming stripped 3 bases from V and 4 bases from J, with 9 bases between. The CDR3 extends over 14 amino acids.

The chain has TRBV10-3 and TRBJ2-7; D is undetermined. The CDR3 has 15 amino acids. V lost 3 bases and J lost 5, with 17 bases in between. CDR1 and CDR2 (germline): ENHRY, SYGVKD. DNA of the CDR3: TGTGCCATCAGTGATCGAGAGAAGTTATTGAACGAGCAGTACTTC. Its protein product is CAISDREKLLNEQYF.

The CDR3 DNA sequence: TGTGCCAGCAGCCCTCGACTAGCTAAGAGCTCCTACAATGAGCAGTTCTTC. Translating gives CASSPRLAKSSYNEQFF. This chain uses TRBV9 with TRBJ2-1, with 7 nucleotides matching TRBD2. Per the germline V gene, CDR1 is SGDLS and CDR2 is YYNGEE. The CDR3 is made up of 17 amino acids. J gave up 0 bases and V 4 bases, and 10 bases lay outside the gene matches.

This clone has just one count. This chain links TRBV10-3 with TRBJ1-1, with a tentative D call TRBD1 (6 bases). The germline gives CDR1 ENHRY, CDR2 SYGVKD. This CDR3 has 12 residues. Between the trimmed V and J ends, which lost 10 bases and 1 base, there was a span of 10 bases. The CDR3 sequence: CATGGANTEAFF. In DNA form, the CDR3 reads TGTGCCACGGGGGGGGCGAACACTGAAGCTTTCTTT.

This chain links TRBV15 with TRBJ1-5; possible D gene TRBD1, 5 bases. Germline loops: CDR1 LNHNV, CDR2 YYDKDF (reference sequence). V was clipped by 1 base and J by 5 bases, with 9 bases between them. The CDR3 consists of 14 residues. In DNA form, the CDR3 reads TGTGCCACCAGCAGAGGTCGGGGCGATCAGCCCCAGCATTTT. This gives the protein CATSRGRGDQPQHF.